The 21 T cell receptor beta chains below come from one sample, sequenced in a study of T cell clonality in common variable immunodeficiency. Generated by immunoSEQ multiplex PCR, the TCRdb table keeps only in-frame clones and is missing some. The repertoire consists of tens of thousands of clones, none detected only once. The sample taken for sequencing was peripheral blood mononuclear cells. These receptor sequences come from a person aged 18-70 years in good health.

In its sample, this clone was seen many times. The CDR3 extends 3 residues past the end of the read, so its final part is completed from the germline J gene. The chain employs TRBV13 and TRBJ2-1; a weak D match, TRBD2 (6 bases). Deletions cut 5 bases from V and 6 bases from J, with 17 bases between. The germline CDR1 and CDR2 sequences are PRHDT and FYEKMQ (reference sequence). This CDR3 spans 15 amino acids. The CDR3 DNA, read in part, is TGTGCCAGCAGCCCAGAGGGAGGCCGGGGCAATGAG. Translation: CASSPEGGRGNE. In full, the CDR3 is CASSPEGGRGNEQFF.

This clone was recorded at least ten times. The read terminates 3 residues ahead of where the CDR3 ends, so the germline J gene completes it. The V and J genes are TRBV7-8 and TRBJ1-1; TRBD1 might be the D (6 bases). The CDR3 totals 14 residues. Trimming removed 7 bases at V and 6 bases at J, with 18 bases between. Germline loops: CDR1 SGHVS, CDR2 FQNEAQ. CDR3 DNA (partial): TGTGCCAGCAAAACAGGGTTTCAGGCCCCTGAA. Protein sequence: CASKTGFQAPE. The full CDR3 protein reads CASKTGFQAPEAFF.

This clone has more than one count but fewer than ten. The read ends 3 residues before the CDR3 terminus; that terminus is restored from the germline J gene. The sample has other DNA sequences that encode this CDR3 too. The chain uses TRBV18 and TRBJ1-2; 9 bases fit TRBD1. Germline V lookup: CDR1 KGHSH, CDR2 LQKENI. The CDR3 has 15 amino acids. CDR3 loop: CASSPPSGQGYDYTF. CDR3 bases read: TGTGCCAGCTCACCACCATCGGGACAGGGTTACGAC.

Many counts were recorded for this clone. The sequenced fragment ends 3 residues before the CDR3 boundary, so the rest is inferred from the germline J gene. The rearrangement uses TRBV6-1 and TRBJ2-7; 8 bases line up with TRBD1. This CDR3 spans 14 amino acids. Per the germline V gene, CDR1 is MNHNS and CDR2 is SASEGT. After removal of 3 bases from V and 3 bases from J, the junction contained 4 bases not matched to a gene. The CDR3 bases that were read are TGTGCCAGCAGTGAGACGGACAGGGTCTACGAG. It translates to CASSETDRVYE. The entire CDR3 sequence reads CASSETDRVYEQYF.

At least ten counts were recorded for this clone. CDR3: CASSLVLESPLHF. The part of the CDR3 DNA that was read is TGTGCCAGCAGCTTAGTTCTAGAATCACCC. The chain recombines TRBV7-6 with TRBJ1-6; D is unresolved. The read halts 3 residues ahead of the CDR3 end, with the missing end drawn from the germline J gene. The V end was cut by 1 base, the J end by 10 bases, with 8 bases between. Germline V gives CDR1 SGHVS, CDR2 FNYEAQ. This CDR3 contains 13 residues.

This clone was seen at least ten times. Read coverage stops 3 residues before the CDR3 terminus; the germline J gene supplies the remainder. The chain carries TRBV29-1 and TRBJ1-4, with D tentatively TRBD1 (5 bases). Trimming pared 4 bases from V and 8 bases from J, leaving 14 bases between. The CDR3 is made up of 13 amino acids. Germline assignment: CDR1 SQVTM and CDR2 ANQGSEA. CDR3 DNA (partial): TGCAGCGTTGCCCCGGGGGTTGAGGAAAAA. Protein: CSVAPGVEEK. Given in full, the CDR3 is CSVAPGVEEKLFF.

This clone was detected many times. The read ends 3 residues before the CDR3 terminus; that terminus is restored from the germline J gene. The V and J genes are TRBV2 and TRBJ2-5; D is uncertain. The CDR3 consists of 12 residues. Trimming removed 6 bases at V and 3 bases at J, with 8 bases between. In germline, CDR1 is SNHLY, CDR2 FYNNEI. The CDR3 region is CASSEPKETQYF. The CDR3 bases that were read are TGTGCCAGCAGCGAGCCGAAAGAGACC.

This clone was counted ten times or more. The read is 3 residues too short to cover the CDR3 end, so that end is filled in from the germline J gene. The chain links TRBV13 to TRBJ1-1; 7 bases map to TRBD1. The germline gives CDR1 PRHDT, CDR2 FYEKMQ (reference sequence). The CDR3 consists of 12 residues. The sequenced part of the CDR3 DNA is TGTGCCAGCAGCCGGGAGGGACAGGAA. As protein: CASSREGQE. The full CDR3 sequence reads CASSREGQEAFF.

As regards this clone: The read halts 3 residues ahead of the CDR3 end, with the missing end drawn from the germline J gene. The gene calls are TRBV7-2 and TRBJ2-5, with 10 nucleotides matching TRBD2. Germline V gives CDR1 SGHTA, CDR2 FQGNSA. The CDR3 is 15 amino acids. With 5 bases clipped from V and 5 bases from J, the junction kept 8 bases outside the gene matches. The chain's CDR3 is CASSGDSGRFETQYF. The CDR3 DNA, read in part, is TGTGCCAGCAGCGGGGATAGCGGGAGGTTTGAGACC.

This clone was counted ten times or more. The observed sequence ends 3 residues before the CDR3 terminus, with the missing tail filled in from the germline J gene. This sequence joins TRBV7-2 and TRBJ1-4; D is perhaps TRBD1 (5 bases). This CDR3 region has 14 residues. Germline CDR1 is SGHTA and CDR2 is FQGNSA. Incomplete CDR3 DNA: TGTGCCAGCAGCTTAGTAGGACACCAGACGGGA. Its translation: CASSLVGHQTG. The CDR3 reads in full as CASSLVGHQTGLFF.

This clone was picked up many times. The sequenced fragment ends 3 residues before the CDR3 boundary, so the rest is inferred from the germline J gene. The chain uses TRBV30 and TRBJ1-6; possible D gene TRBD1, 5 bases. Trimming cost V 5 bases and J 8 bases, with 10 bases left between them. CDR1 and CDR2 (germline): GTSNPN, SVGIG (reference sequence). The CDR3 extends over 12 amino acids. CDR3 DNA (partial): TGTGCCTGGGGGGCCTTGGATTCACCC. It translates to CAWGALDSP. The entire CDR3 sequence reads CAWGALDSPLHF.

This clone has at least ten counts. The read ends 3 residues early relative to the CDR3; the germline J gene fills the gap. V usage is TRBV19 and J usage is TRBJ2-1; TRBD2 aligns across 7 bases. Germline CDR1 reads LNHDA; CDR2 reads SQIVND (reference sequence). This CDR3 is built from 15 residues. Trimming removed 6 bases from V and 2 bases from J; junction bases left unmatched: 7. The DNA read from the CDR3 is TGTGCCAGTAGGACGACTAGCCTGCCCTACAATGAG. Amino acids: CASRTTSLPYNE. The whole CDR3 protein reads CASRTTSLPYNEQFF.

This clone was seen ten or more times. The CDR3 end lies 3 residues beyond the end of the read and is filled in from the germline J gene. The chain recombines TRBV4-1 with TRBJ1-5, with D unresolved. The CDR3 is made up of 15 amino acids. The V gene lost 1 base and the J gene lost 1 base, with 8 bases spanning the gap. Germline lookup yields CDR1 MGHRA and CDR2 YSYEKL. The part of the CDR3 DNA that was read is TGCGCCAGCAGCCAAGTTGTAGGGAGCAATCAGCCC. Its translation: CASSQVVGSNQP. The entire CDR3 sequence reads CASSQVVGSNQPQHF.

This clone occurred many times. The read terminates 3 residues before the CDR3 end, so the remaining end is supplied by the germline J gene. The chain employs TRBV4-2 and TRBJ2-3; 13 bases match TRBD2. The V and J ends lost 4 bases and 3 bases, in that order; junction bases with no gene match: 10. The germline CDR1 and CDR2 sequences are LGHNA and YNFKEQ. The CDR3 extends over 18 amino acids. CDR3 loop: CASSPRGLAGARTDTQYF. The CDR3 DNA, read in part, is TGTGCCAGCAGCCCCCGTGGACTAGCGGGAGCTAGAACAGATACG.

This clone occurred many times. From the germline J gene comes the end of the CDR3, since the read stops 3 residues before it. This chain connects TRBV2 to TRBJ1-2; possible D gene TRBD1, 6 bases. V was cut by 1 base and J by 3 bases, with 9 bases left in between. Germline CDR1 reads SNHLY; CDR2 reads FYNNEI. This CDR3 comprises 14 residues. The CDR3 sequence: CASSEDREDYGYTF. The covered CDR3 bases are TGTGCCAGCAGTGAAGACAGGGAGGACTATGGC.

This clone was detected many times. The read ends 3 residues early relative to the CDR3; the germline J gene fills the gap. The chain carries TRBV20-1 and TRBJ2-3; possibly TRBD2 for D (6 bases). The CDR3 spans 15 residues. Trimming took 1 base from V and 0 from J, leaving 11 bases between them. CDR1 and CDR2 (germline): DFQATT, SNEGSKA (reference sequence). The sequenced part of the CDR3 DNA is TGCAGTGCTAGAGGGCCGGGACTTAGCACAGATACG. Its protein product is CSARGPGLSTDT. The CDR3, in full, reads CSARGPGLSTDTQYF.

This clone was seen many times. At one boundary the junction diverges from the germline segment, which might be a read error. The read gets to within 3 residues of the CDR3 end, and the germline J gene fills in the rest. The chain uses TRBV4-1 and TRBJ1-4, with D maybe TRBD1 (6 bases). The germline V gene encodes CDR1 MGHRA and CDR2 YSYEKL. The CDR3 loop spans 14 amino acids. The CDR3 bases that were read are TGCGCCAGCAGCCAAGCACAGGGAAATGGAAAA. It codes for CASSQAQGNGK. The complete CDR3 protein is CASSQAQGNGKLFF.

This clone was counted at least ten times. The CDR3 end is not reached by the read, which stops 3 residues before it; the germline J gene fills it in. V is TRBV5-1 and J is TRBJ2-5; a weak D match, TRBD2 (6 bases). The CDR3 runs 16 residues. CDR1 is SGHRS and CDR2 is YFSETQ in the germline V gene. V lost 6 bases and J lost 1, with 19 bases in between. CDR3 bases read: TGCGCCAGCAATTCTGGAGCGGGTGGGAGCCAAGAGACC. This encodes CASNSGAGGSQET. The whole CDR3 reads CASNSGAGGSQETQYF.

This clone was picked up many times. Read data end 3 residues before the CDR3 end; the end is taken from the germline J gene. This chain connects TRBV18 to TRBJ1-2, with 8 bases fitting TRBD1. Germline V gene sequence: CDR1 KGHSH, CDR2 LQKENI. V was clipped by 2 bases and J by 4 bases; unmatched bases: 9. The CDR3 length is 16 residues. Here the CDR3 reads CASSPNILTGGYGYTF. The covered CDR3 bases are TGTGCCAGCTCACCAAATATCCTTACAGGGGGCTATGGC.

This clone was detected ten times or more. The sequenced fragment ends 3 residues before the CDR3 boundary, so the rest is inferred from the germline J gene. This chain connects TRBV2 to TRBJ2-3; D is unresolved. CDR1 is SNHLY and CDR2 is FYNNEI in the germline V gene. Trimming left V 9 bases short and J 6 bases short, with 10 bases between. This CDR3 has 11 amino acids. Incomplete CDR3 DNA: TGTGCCAGGACTCCCGGGGATACG. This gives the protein CARTPGDT. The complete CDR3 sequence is CARTPGDTQYF.

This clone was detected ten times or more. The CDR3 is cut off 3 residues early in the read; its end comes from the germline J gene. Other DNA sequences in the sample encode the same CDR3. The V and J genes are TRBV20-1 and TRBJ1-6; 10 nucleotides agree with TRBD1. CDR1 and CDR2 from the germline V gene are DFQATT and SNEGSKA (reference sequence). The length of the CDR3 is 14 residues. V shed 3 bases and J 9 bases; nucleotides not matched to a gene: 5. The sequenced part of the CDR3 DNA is TGCAGTGCTAGGGAGACAGGGGGCAGTTCACCC. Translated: CSARETGGSSP. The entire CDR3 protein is CSARETGGSSPLHF.